This T cell receptor beta chain emerged from a study of blood T cell repertoires in COVID-19. Across the study: Samples representing acute and convalescent COVID-19 were sourced from the United States, Italy and Spain. Sources were T cells, B-cell-depleted T cells, or PBMCs; the material itself was cDNA or gDNA.

Deletions cut 4 bases from V and 10 bases from J, with 11 bases between. Germline CDR1 MNHEY, CDR2 SMNVEV (reference sequence). This CDR3 region has 11 residues. The repertoire was sequenced with immunoSEQ multiplex PCR; TCRdb's copy has only in-frame clones and lacks some. The data show over 250,000 clones, approximately 90% seen once. The specimen sequenced was peripheral blood. This sequence was found in an older woman with acute or convalescent COVID-19. The chain is built from TRBV27 and TRBJ2-7, with D tentatively TRBD2 (5 bases). CDR3 sequence: CASSSAGVQYF. The CDR3 nucleotides read TGTGCCAGCAGTTCTGCGGGCGTACAGTACTTC.